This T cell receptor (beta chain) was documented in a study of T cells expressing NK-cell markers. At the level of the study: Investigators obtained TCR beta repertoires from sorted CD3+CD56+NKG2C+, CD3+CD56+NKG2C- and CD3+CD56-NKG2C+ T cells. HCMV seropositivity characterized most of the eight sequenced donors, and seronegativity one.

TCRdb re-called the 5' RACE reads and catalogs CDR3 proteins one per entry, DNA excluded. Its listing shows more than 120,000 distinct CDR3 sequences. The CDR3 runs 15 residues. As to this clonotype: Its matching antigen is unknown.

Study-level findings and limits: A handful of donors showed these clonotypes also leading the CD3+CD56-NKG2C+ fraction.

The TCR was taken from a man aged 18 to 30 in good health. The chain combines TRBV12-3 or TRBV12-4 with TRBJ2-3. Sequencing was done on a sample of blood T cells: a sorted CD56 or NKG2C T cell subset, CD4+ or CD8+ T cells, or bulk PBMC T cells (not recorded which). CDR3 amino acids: CASSPSGTHTDTQYF.